Following are 27 T cell receptor beta chains from one sample sequenced in a study of blood T cell repertoires in COVID-19. Repertoires were generated with immunoSEQ multiplex PCR, while TCRdb's copy carries only in-frame clones and drops some. The sample lists approximately 120,000 clones; roughly 82% were seen once. Sequencing input: peripheral blood. These receptors all come from a human donor in a cohort sampled during active COVID-19.

The rearrangement joins TRBV7-9 to TRBJ1-2, with 8 positions matching TRBD1. V lost 2 bases, J lost 8 bases, and 7 bases stayed unmatched. The germline CDR1 and CDR2 sequences are SEHNR and FQNEAQ (reference sequence). The CDR3 sequence is 14 residues long. In DNA, the CDR3 is TGTGCCAGCAGCTTAAGGCAGGGGGCGCAGGGCTACACCTTC. Its protein product is CASSLRQGAQGYTF.

The chain has TRBV11-2 and TRBJ2-1; D is perhaps TRBD2 (5 bases). Trimming removed 4 bases at V and 7 bases at J, with 8 bases between. CDR3 length equals 12 residues. Germline-derived CDR1 and CDR2 are SGHAT and FQNNGV. The CDR3 loop is CASSSPGNEQFF. Here the CDR3 DNA reads TGTGCCAGCAGCTCCCCGGGAAATGAGCAGTTCTTC.

This clone was picked up many times. The V gene is TRBV3-1 (or the pseudogene TRBV3-2), the J gene TRBJ2-7, with D perhaps TRBD2 (6 bases). Germline V CDR1 and CDR2: LGHDT, YNNKEL (reference sequence). V gave up 1 base and J gave up 0 bases, with 13 bases separating them. The CDR3 runs to 16 residues. The CDR3 region has the DNA TGTGCCAGCAGCCAAGTGGTAGCGGCCGCCTCCTACGAGCAGTACTTC. This sequence encodes CASSQVVAAASYEQYF.

This clone was found once. The chain has TRBV6-6 and TRBJ1-1, with D perhaps TRBD1 (5 bases). Trimming cost V 5 bases and J 7 bases, with 17 bases left between them. CDR3 length: 14 amino acids. Germline CDR1 reads MNHNY; CDR2 reads SVGAGI (reference sequence). CDR3 coding DNA: TGTGCCAGCAGTGATTCGGCAGGGCGTTTTGAAGCTTTCTTT. Residues: CASSDSAGRFEAFF.

The V call is TRBV9, the J call TRBJ1-4; D remains ambiguous. Trimming removed 0 bases at V and 4 bases at J, with 7 bases between. The CDR3 is 14 amino acids. Germline assignment: CDR1 SGDLS and CDR2 YYNGEE. The CDR3 DNA is TGTGCCAGCAGCGTAGGCGGTTATAATGAAAAACTGTTTTTT. It is translated as CASSVGGYNEKLFF.

CDR3 DNA sequence: TGTGCCATCAGGGCAGGAGGGGCCGGGGAGCTGTTTTTT. Amino acid sequence: CAIRAGGAGELFF. The J gene is TRBJ2-2, the V gene TRBV10-3; perhaps TRBD2 as D (6 bases). The CDR3 runs to 13 residues. Germline CDR1 ENHRY, CDR2 SYGVKD. V lost 6 bases, J lost 6 bases, and 11 bases lay in between.

This clone was counted a single time. The V gene is TRBV5-1, the J gene TRBJ2-1, with 9 bases fitting TRBD2. J gave up 2 bases and V 4 bases, and 4 bases lay outside the gene matches. The CDR3 consists of 15 residues. Germline lookup yields CDR1 SGHRS and CDR2 YFSETQ. CDR3 region: CASSEAGGPYNEQFF. DNA for the CDR3: TGCGCCAGCAGCGAAGCGGGAGGACCCTACAATGAGCAGTTCTTC.

The gene calls are TRBV9 and TRBJ2-2; 10 bases align to TRBD2. This CDR3 contains 16 residues. Trimming removed 3 bases from V and 7 bases from J; junction bases left unmatched: 9. Germline V gives CDR1 SGDLS, CDR2 YYNGEE. The DNA of the CDR3 is TGTGCCAGCAGCGCCACCGGGACTAGCGCCATCGGGGAGCTGTTTTTT. It encodes CASSATGTSAIGELFF.

The CDR3 here is CASNKDSGVEDEQFF. CDR3 DNA sequence: TGCGCCAGCAATAAGGATTCGGGAGTAGAGGATGAGCAGTTCTTC. The genes are TRBV5-1 and TRBJ2-1; possibly TRBD2 for D (6 bases). Germline V lookup: CDR1 SGHRS, CDR2 YFSETQ. Trimming removed 6 bases at V and 8 bases at J, with 21 bases between. The CDR3 sequence is 15 residues long.

This clone appeared a single time. The genes are TRBV29-1 and TRBJ2-3; D is possibly TRBD1 (5 bases). CDR1 and CDR2 (germline): SQVTM, ANQGSEA. Trimming took off 4 bases at V and 2 bases at J, with 10 bases between the two ends. The length of the CDR3 is 13 residues. The CDR3, as DNA: TGCAGCGTTGTGGGGCACTACACAGATACGCAGTATTTT. This translates into CSVVGHYTDTQYF.

This chain uses TRBV18 with TRBJ1-2, with 7 nucleotides matching TRBD1. After removal of 5 bases from V and 4 bases from J, the junction contained 13 bases not matched to a gene. The CDR3 is made up of 16 amino acids. Looked up from germline, CDR1 is KGHSH and CDR2 is LQKENI. CDR3 amino acids: CASSVSRGDGGYGYTF. The CDR3 region has the DNA TGTGCCAGCTCAGTATCCAGGGGGGACGGAGGCTATGGCTACACCTTC. Looking up the rest from reference TRBV18 and TRBJ1-2 gives the full variable domain: NAGVMQNPRHLVRRRGQEARLRCSPMKGHSHVYWYRQLPEEGLKFMVYLQKENIIDESGMPKERFSAEFPKEGPSILRIQQVVRGDSAAYFCASSVSRGDGGYGYTFGSGTRLTVV.

V is TRBV12-3 or TRBV12-4 and J is TRBJ1-5; D call uncertain. The CDR3 spans 12 residues. V shed 3 bases and J shed 3 bases, with 3 bases lying between them. CDR3 coding DNA: TGTGCCAGCAGTTTCAACAATCAGCCCCAGCATTTT. Protein product: CASSFNNQPQHF.

The chain uses TRBV30 and TRBJ2-7, with a weak D call TRBD1 (6 bases). This CDR3 is 13 amino acids long. Between the trimmed V and J ends, which lost 0 bases and 4 bases, there was a span of 10 bases. CDR1 and CDR2 (germline): GTSNPN, SVGIG (reference sequence). The CDR3 sequence is CAWSVRDTYEQYF. In DNA form, the CDR3 reads TGTGCCTGGAGTGTAAGGGACACTTACGAGCAGTACTTC. The full variable domain, its missing parts supplied by reference TRBV30 and TRBJ2-7, is SQTIHQWPATLVQPVGSPLSLECTVEGTSNPNLYWYRQAAGRGLQLLFYSVGIGQISSEVPQNLSASRPQDRQFILSSKKLLLSDSGFYLCAWSVRDTYEQYFGPGTRLTVT.

V usage is TRBV7-2 and J usage is TRBJ2-7, with 8 bases aligning to TRBD2. J gave up 7 bases and V 2 bases, and 10 bases lay outside the gene matches. Germline V gene data show CDR1 as SGHTA and CDR2 as FQGNSA. CDR3 length: 15 residues. CDR3 nucleotide sequence: TGTGCCAGCAGCTTACCCCGGACTAGCCCCTGGGAGCAGTACTTC. Protein: CASSLPRTSPWEQYF.

The chain employs TRBV9 and TRBJ2-3, with D unresolved. Deletions cut 2 bases from V and 6 bases from J, with 13 bases between. The CDR3 length is 14 residues. The germline V gene has CDR1 SGDLS and CDR2 YYNGEE. The CDR3 DNA is TGTGCCAGCAGCGTTGCAGTTGAAGTCGATACGCAGTATTTT. Its protein product is CASSVAVEVDTQYF.

V and J are TRBV29-1 and TRBJ2-3, with 8 positions matching TRBD2. J was trimmed by 4 bases and V by 1 base; bases with no gene match: 7. The CDR3 contains 15 residues. The V gene's germline CDR1 is SQVTM and CDR2 ANQGSEA. The CDR3 sequence is CSVEGLTSGPDTQYF. DNA of the CDR3: TGCAGCGTTGAAGGGCTCACTAGCGGCCCAGATACGCAGTATTTT.

This clone has a handful of counts. The V call is TRBV3-1 (or the pseudogene TRBV3-2), the J call TRBJ1-2; D remains ambiguous. The V gene's germline CDR1 is LGHDT and CDR2 YNNKEL (reference sequence). CDR3 length: 12 amino acids. Trimming took off 1 base at V and 5 bases at J, with 5 bases between the two ends. The CDR3, as DNA: TGTGCCAGCAGCCAAGGCACTTATGGCTACACCTTC. Encoded protein: CASSQGTYGYTF.

The rearrangement links TRBV7-2 to TRBJ1-1; a possible D gene is TRBD1 (5 bases). This CDR3 is 14 amino acids long. V dropped 3 bases and J dropped 1 base, with 9 bases sitting between them. CDR1 SGHTA and CDR2 FQGNSA come from the germline V gene. The CDR3 DNA reads as TGTGCCAGCAGCTTGAGAGGACAGAACACTGAAGCTTTCTTT. It codes for CASSLRGQNTEAFF.

The rearrangement uses TRBV10-1 and TRBJ2-1; D not certain. This CDR3 region has 14 residues. From germline, CDR1 is WNHNN and CDR2 SYGVQD (reference sequence). With 3 bases removed from V and 3 bases from J, the gap between germline ends came to 9 bases. CDR3 DNA: TGCGCCAGCAGTGAATCACAAATCTACAATGAGCAGTTCTTC. Amino acid sequence: CASSESQIYNEQFF.

This chain connects TRBV27 to TRBJ1-2; D not certain. V was shortened by 0 bases and J by 8 bases, with 13 bases between the two germline ends. Germline loops: CDR1 MNHEY, CDR2 SMNVEV (reference sequence). The CDR3 sequence is 14 residues long. CDR3 in amino acids: CASSLSPGIGGYTF. CDR3 DNA: TGTGCCAGCAGTTTATCTCCCGGGATCGGCGGCTACACCTTC.

This clone was counted between two and nine times. This rearrangement joins TRBV7-3 to TRBJ1-5; D is undetermined. CDR1 is SGHTA and CDR2 is FQGTGA in the germline V gene. V was pared by 0 bases and J by 5 bases, with 5 bases between. The CDR3 consists of 13 residues. The CDR3 DNA sequence: TGTGCCAGCAGCTTAACGCAGGATCAGCCCCAGCATTTT. It yields the protein CASSLTQDQPQHF.

This sequence joins TRBV11-3 and TRBJ2-7; D is unclear. Looked up from germline, CDR1 is SGHNT and CDR2 is YENEEA. The CDR3 is made up of 14 amino acids. V gave up 2 bases and J gave up 2 bases, with 10 bases separating them. CDR3 bases: TGTGCCAGCAGCTTATCACCCAACACCTACGAGCAGTACTTC. Residues: CASSLSPNTYEQYF.

This clone has just a few counts. The chain carries TRBV9 and TRBJ1-2; possible D gene TRBD1, 5 bases. The CDR3 runs 16 residues. The germline CDR1 and CDR2 sequences are SGDLS and YYNGEE. Trimming removed 0 bases at V and 2 bases at J, with 14 bases between. CDR3 bases: TGTGCCAGCAGCGTAGATCCCGTCGACAGAAACTATGGCTACACCTTC. Translated: CASSVDPVDRNYGYTF. Variable domain in full (rest from reference TRBV9 and TRBJ1-2): DSGVTQTPKHLITATGQRVTLRCSPRSGDLSVYWYQQSLDQGLQFLIQYYNGEERAKGNILERFSAQQFPDLHSELNLSSLELGDSALYFCASSVDPVDRNYGYTFGSGTRLTVV.

The chain has TRBV12-3 or TRBV12-4 and TRBJ1-2; D uncertain. Trimming left V 4 bases short and J 8 bases short, with 14 bases between. CDR3 length equals 13 residues. CDR3 protein: CASSYGRVGGYTF. The CDR3 nucleotides read TGTGCCAGCAGTTACGGAAGAGTCGGGGGCTACACCTTC.

This clone was detected a few times. V gene TRBV10-1 combines with J gene TRBJ2-1, with TRBD2 identical over 13 bases. Trimming at V came to 4 bases and at J to 8 bases, leaving 5 bases not matched to a gene. This CDR3 comprises 15 residues. Germline lookup yields CDR1 WNHNN and CDR2 SYGVQD (reference sequence). CDR3 sequence reads: CASSGTSGSRDEQFF. The CDR3 DNA is TGCGCCAGCAGTGGGACTAGCGGGAGTCGGGATGAGCAGTTCTTC.

The V and J genes are TRBV11-3 and TRBJ2-5; TRBD2 is a possible D gene (6 bases). The CDR3 consists of 12 residues. With 2 bases removed from V and 5 bases from J, the gap between germline ends came to 6 bases. Germline CDR1 SGHNT, CDR2 YENEEA. CDR3 amino acids: CASSLRGETQYF. The CDR3 DNA is TGTGCCAGCAGCTTACGGGGGGAGACCCAGTACTTC.

The CDR3: CASSPSRGETQYF. As DNA, the CDR3 is TGTGCCAGCTCACCCTCGCGAGGAGAGACCCAGTACTTC. The chain joins TRBV18 to TRBJ2-5, with D unclear. Trimming took off 3 bases at V and 4 bases at J, with 9 bases between the two ends. Germline V CDR1 and CDR2: KGHSH, LQKENI. This CDR3 spans 13 amino acids.